The subject of this entry is one TCR beta chain. The sample holds many counts of this clonotype. This clone's antigen is unknown. It has no much larger one-base neighbor in the sample; base qualities were not kept. This sample is drawn from a study of HIV-infected patients and healthy controls (dated by TCRdb to between 2012 and 2015). The CDR3, cysteine through phenylalanine, is 16 amino acids long. Only the CDR3 part of the read is kept: 48 bases, read in frame from the first base. CDR1 and CDR2 were assigned from the germline V gene (reference sequence) as LNHNV and YYDKDF. The junction shows trimming of 1 base on V and 5 bases on J, and the gene matches do not reach 9 bases of it. The protocol used for the library was 5' RACE. Sequencing was performed on an Illumina MiSeq. Using fastp trimming at Q25 and MiXCR clonotype assembly, TCRdb reanalyzed the public sequencing data and kept in-frame beta chains. Each entry is one CDR3 protein sequence, shown with its most common DNA and genes. The sample profile shows over 55,000 distinct CDR3 sequences; less than 20% of them were found once. The ten biggest clones cover approximately 5.4% of the sample.

This sequence was found in a human donor in good health. Sequenced: CD4+ T cells from blood. Recombination linked TRBV15 to TRBJ1-2; a stretch of 8 junction bases matches TRBD1. The sequenced DNA: TGTGCCACCAGCAGAGTCAAAAGGACAGGGAGTTATGGCTACACCTTC. It specifies CATSRVKRTGSYGYTF.